The 20 T cell receptor beta chains reported below all come from one sample, sequenced in a study of T cell responses to AZD1222 COVID-19 vaccine. Some clones are missing from TCRdb's copy, which holds only in-frame ones; the method was immunoSEQ multiplex PCR. Found here are 100,000 to 150,000 clones, about 90% of them singletons; the top ten hold roughly 1.6%. The sample consisted of peripheral blood, taken on day 0 of AZD1222 vaccination. The receptors were gathered from an adult in good health.

The rearrangement links TRBV27 to TRBJ1-1, with D perhaps TRBD1 (5 bases). Germline V gives CDR1 MNHEY, CDR2 SMNVEV (reference sequence). Trimming pared 0 bases from V and 2 bases from J, leaving 10 bases between. The CDR3 is 15 amino acids. The CDR3 reads CASSLSRGYNTEAFF. CDR3 nucleotides: TGTGCCAGCAGTTTATCGAGGGGCTACAACACTGAAGCTTTCTTT.

The chain employs TRBV7-2 and TRBJ1-2; 10 positions agree with TRBD1. This CDR3 contains 14 residues. Germline CDR1 reads SGHTA; CDR2 reads FQGNSA. J was trimmed by 4 bases and V by 5 bases; bases with no gene match: 4. The DNA for the CDR3 is TGTGCCAGCAGCCCCGGACAGGGGGGCTATGGCTACACCTTC. Amino acid sequence: CASSPGQGGYGYTF.

The table lists this clone with a count of one. The chain is built from TRBV7-3 and TRBJ2-6; TRBD1 agrees at 7 bases. This CDR3 has 15 residues. The germline CDR1 and CDR2 sequences are SGHTA and FQGTGA. Unmatched junction bases numbered 0, after V lost 2 bases and J lost 2 bases. In nucleotides, the CDR3 is TGTGCCAGCAGCTTAGGGACAGCTGGGGCCAACGTCCTGACTTTC. The encoded protein is CASSLGTAGANVLTF.

This chain uses TRBV5-1 with TRBJ1-2; D is undetermined. V gave up 6 bases and J gave up 5 bases, with 17 bases separating them. Per the germline V gene, CDR1 is SGHRS and CDR2 is YFSETQ. This CDR3 spans 14 amino acids. The CDR3: CASTPGNSGYGYTF. In nucleotides, the CDR3 is TGCGCCAGCACGCCGGGGAATTCAGGTTATGGCTACACCTTC.

The chain employs TRBV7-9 and TRBJ1-2, with D maybe TRBD1 (6 bases). The CDR3 has 13 residues. Germline V CDR1 and CDR2: SEHNR, FQNEAQ (reference sequence). V lost 5 bases and J 3 bases, leaving 10 bases between the germline ends. Here the CDR3 DNA reads TGTGCCAGCAGCGCACAGGGATACTATGGCTACACCTTC. Its translation is CASSAQGYYGYTF.

The rearrangement uses TRBV28 and TRBJ2-7; 11 bases fit TRBD2. Germline values: CDR1 MDHEN, CDR2 SYDVKM. The trim removed 5 bases at V and 0 bases at J, leaving 9 bases unmatched. The CDR3 is 17 amino acids. CDR3 amino acids: CASSRDRLAGPSYEQYF. CDR3 DNA sequence: TGTGCCAGCAGTCGCGATAGACTAGCGGGACCCTCCTACGAGCAGTACTTC.

This sequence joins TRBV7-2 and TRBJ2-1; no clear D gene. CDR1 is SGHTA, CDR2 FQGNSA, per germline. Trimming pared 2 bases from V and 5 bases from J, leaving 13 bases between. The CDR3 is 15 residues long. CDR3 amino acids: CASSLLGLYNNEQFF. DNA of the CDR3: TGTGCCAGCAGCTTACTGGGATTGTACAACAATGAGCAGTTCTTC.

The rearrangement links TRBV7-6 to TRBJ2-4; tentatively, D is TRBD2 (6 bases). Trimming shortened V by 5 bases and J by 0 bases, and 17 bases separated the two germline ends. The CDR3 covers 17 residues. Germline V gene lookup returns CDR1 SGHVS and CDR2 FNYEAQ. In DNA form, the CDR3 reads TGTGCCAGCAGCACCTACCGGCGGGAAGTAGCCAAAAACATTCAGTACTTC. Translated: CASSTYRREVAKNIQYF.

This clone was recorded only once. V is TRBV11-2 and J is TRBJ1-6; unclear D gene. V lost 1 base, J lost 7 bases, and 5 bases lay in between. Germline V gene data show CDR1 as SGHAT and CDR2 as FQNNGV. This CDR3 has 13 amino acids. CDR3 nucleotides: TGTGCCAGCAGCTTAGTTGAGAATTCACCCCTCCACTTT. It is translated as CASSLVENSPLHF. The full variable domain, its missing parts supplied by reference TRBV11-2 and TRBJ1-6, is EAGVAQSPRYKIIEKRQSVAFWCNPISGHATLYWYQQILGQGPKLLIQFQNNGVVDDSQLPKDRFSAERLKGVDSTLKIQPAKLEDSAVYLCASSLVENSPLHFGNGTRLTVT.

V and J are TRBV7-3 and TRBJ2-2; TRBD2 agrees at 8 bases. The CDR3 covers 14 residues. After removal of 5 bases from V and 9 bases from J, the junction contained 8 bases not matched to a gene. Per germline, CDR1 SGHTA and CDR2 FQGTGA. The CDR3 here is CASSTSGGYRELFF. For the CDR3, the DNA is TGTGCCAGCAGCACTAGCGGCGGGTACCGGGAGCTGTTTTTT.

This chain joins TRBV5-8 and TRBJ2-1; D gene uncertain. The CDR3 is made up of 16 amino acids. The V and J ends lost 0 bases and 1 base respectively, with 11 bases between them. Germline-derived CDR1 and CDR2 are SGHTS and YDEGEE. CDR3 in DNA: TGTGCCAGCAGCTTGGTCGCGTTAAGTTCCTACAATGAGCAGTTCTTC. It is translated as CASSLVALSSYNEQFF.

This chain uses TRBV7-9 with TRBJ1-1; weak D call: TRBD1 (5 bases). The CDR3 is made up of 14 amino acids. Trimming shortened V by 3 bases and J by 3 bases, and 11 bases separated the two germline ends. Germline-derived CDR1 and CDR2 are SEHNR and FQNEAQ (reference sequence). CDR3 residues: CASSLQGPYTEAFF. In nucleotides, the CDR3 is TGTGCCAGCAGCTTGCAGGGACCGTACACTGAAGCTTTCTTT.

This clone was detected a few times. The rearrangement joins TRBV20-1 to TRBJ2-7; D is unresolved. V shed 1 base and J shed 6 bases, with 4 bases lying between them. Per germline, CDR1 DFQATT and CDR2 SNEGSKA (reference sequence). The CDR3 has 10 residues. CDR3 amino acids: CSARVGEQYF. CDR3 DNA: TGCAGTGCTAGAGTGGGCGAGCAGTACTTC.

This chain connects TRBV19 to TRBJ1-3; a possible D gene is TRBD1 (6 bases). Trimming left V 6 bases short and J 4 bases short, with 10 bases between. The CDR3 loop spans 13 amino acids. Germline V gene sequence: CDR1 LNHDA, CDR2 SQIVND (reference sequence). The CDR3: CASSETGGNTIYF. CDR3 nucleotide sequence: TGTGCCAGTAGCGAGACAGGCGGAAACACCATATATTTT.

The CDR3 is CASGVSWGYEQYF. The DNA for the CDR3 is TGTGCCAGCGGCGTCTCCTGGGGCTACGAGCAGTACTTC. V usage is TRBV6-5 and J usage is TRBJ2-7; D is ambiguous. This CDR3 has 13 amino acids. CDR1 is MNHEY, CDR2 SVGAGI, per germline. V lost 8 bases and J 3 bases, leaving 14 bases between the germline ends.

This sequence joins TRBV19 and TRBJ1-5; no clear D gene. The V and J ends lost 3 bases and 0 bases respectively, with 6 bases between them. This CDR3 spans 14 amino acids. Germline V CDR1 and CDR2: LNHDA, SQIVND (reference sequence). This CDR3 reads CASSISSSNQPQHF. The DNA of the CDR3 is TGTGCCAGTAGTATTAGTAGTAGCAATCAGCCCCAGCATTTT.

V is TRBV4-2 and J is TRBJ2-1; 10 nucleotides line up with TRBD2. Looked up from germline, CDR1 is LGHNA and CDR2 is YNFKEQ. CDR3 length: 18 amino acids. Germline trimming cut 1 base from V and 5 bases from J; bases unmatched to any gene: 11. CDR3: CASSQGRSLAGVHNEQFF. Written as DNA, the CDR3 is TGTGCCAGCAGCCAAGGCCGCTCGCTAGCGGGGGTTCACAATGAGCAGTTCTTC.

J is TRBJ2-1 and V is TRBV19; a weak D match, TRBD1 (6 bases). Trimming stripped 3 bases from V and 14 bases from J, with 14 bases between. Germline assignment: CDR1 LNHDA and CDR2 SQIVND (reference sequence). The CDR3 has 12 residues. The CDR3 DNA follows: TGTGCCAGTAGTATCCCCCAGGGGATCGAGTTCTTC. Translation gives CASSIPQGIEFF.

This sequence joins TRBV29-1 and TRBJ1-1; weak D call: TRBD1 (5 bases). CDR3 size: 13 residues. The germline V gene encodes CDR1 SQVTM and CDR2 ANQGSEA. V lost 2 bases and J lost 5, with 12 bases in between. Here the CDR3 reads CSVEQGGGTEAFF. CDR3 sequence (DNA): TGCAGCGTTGAACAGGGTGGGGGAACTGAAGCTTTCTTT.

The genes are TRBV19 and TRBJ2-7; perhaps TRBD2 as D (5 bases). The CDR3 is 17 residues long. The germline V and J ends were trimmed by 5 bases and 5 bases, with 25 bases remaining between them. In germline, CDR1 is LNHDA, CDR2 SQIVND (reference sequence). CDR3 bases: TGTGCCAGTAGTGTTGGAGGCGGGTTGCGCTTATTCAACGAGCAGTACTTC. Translating gives CASSVGGGLRLFNEQYF.